This is a list of T cell receptor beta chains from one sample in a study of blood T cells in healthy people across ages. MiXCR, applied by TCRdb to the 5' RACE reads, yields one record per CDR3 protein. In the table there are about 1.1 million distinct CDR3 sequences, 35% to 40% of which are singletons. Sequenced sample: blood. The receptors here all came from a man aged 18 to 30 in good health. The CDR3 runs from the conserved cysteine through the conserved F or W. The D gene is left open where the match is weak. Expanded clones get a size class; other rows say once, few or many, or leave the size out.

J gene	clone size	V gene	D gene	CDR3 protein	CDR3 DNA
TRBJ2-1	.	TRBV6-1	.	CASSEEGTEQFF	TGTGCCAGCAGTGAAGAGGGGACTGAGCAGTTCTTC
TRBJ2-7	.	TRBV3-1	.	CASSRNSAGSYNEQYF	TGTGCCAGCAGCCGCAACTCGGCCGGCTCCTACAATGAGCAGTACTTC
TRBJ1-1	.	TRBV4-3	.	CASSQGETAGRTEAFF	TGCGCCAGCAGCCAAGGGGAGACAGCCGGGAGGACTGAAGCTTTCTTT
TRBJ1-1	.	TRBV27	.	CASSPAPTNTEAFF	TGTGCCAGCAGTCCCGCCCCTACGAACACTGAAGCTTTCTTT
TRBJ2-1	.	TRBV20-1	TRBD2	CSATGRAGSNEQFF	TGCAGTGCGACGGGACGAGCGGGGAGCAATGAGCAGTTCTTC
TRBJ1-2	few	TRBV20-1	TRBD1	CSARPPSGTGDGYTF	TGCAGTGCTAGGCCACCCTCCGGGACAGGGGATGGCTACACCTTC
TRBJ2-5	.	TRBV7-3	TRBD2	CASSLNGGGLQETQYF	TGTGCCAGCAGCTTAAATGGGGGGGGACTTCAAGAGACCCAGTACTTC
TRBJ2-6	.	TRBV5-1	TRBD1	CASSWTGRLSGANVLTF	TGCGCCAGCAGTTGGACAGGGCGTTTATCTGGGGCCAACGTCCTGACTTTC
TRBJ1-2	.	TRBV19	.	CASSIGAGPYGYTF	TGTGCCAGTAGTATAGGTGCGGGGCCGTATGGCTACACCTTC
TRBJ2-3	.	TRBV6-1	.	CASNPGPSDTQYF	TGTGCCAGCAATCCCGGGCCTTCAGATACGCAGTATTTT
TRBJ1-5	.	TRBV20-1	TRBD1	CSAATGIDQPQHF	TGCAGTGCTGCGACAGGGATCGATCAGCCCCAGCATTTT
TRBJ2-3	.	TRBV7-3	.	CASSPSYGGHDTQYF	TGTGCCAGCAGCCCCTCGTACGGGGGTCATGATACGCAGTATTTT
TRBJ1-1	few	TRBV9	.	CASSLPREGNTEAFF	TGTGCCAGCAGCCTTCCCCGGGAGGGGAACACTGAAGCTTTCTTT
TRBJ2-1	.	TRBV4-3	TRBD1	CASSQPQGGEQFF	TGCGCCAGCAGCCAGCCACAGGGGGGTGAGCAGTTCTTC
TRBJ2-7	many	TRBV5-1	TRBD1	CASSLATGVDEQYF	TGCGCCAGCAGCTTGGCGACAGGGGTCGACGAGCAGTACTTC
TRBJ2-1	.	TRBV15	.	CATSSTGSDNEQFF	TGTGCCACCAGTTCTACAGGGAGTGACAATGAGCAGTTCTTC
TRBJ2-1	.	TRBV12-3/TRBV12-4	.	CASSLAVGLINEQFF	TGTGCCAGCAGTTTGGCGGTCGGCCTGATCAATGAGCAGTTCTTC
TRBJ1-4	.	TRBV20-1	TRBD1	CSARDREEKLFF	TGCAGTGCTAGGGACAGGGAAGAAAAACTGTTTTTT
TRBJ2-2	.	TRBV9	.	CASSVVGDSGELFF	TGTGCCAGCAGCGTAGTTGGGGACTCCGGGGAGCTGTTTTTT
TRBJ1-2	.	TRBV12-3/TRBV12-4	TRBD1	CASRSRTGERYGYTF	TGTGCCAGCAGATCACGGACAGGGGAAAGATATGGCTACACCTTC
TRBJ2-7	.	TRBV2	TRBD1	CASTEQGFKWGEQYF	TGTGCCAGCACCGAACAGGGGTTCAAATGGGGCGAGCAGTACTTC
TRBJ2-1	.	TRBV7-9	.	CASSPRGDWSNEQFF	TGTGCCAGCAGCCCCAGAGGGGACTGGTCCAATGAGCAGTTCTTC
TRBJ1-5	.	TRBV4-3	.	CASSQVVKQPQHF	TGCGCCAGCAGCCAAGTCGTCAAACAGCCCCAGCATTTT
TRBJ2-1	few	TRBV5-1	TRBD2	CASSPRGGQYNEQFF	TGCGCCAGCAGCCCACGGGGGGGTCAGTACAATGAGCAGTTCTTC
TRBJ1-5	.	TRBV29-1	.	CSELTGKGNQPQHF	TGCAGCGAACTTACAGGGAAGGGCAATCAGCCCCAGCATTTT
TRBJ2-3	.	TRBV15	.	CATSPHPGPTPDTQYF	TGTGCCACCAGCCCACACCCGGGTCCCACGCCAGATACGCAGTATTTT
TRBJ2-4	few	TRBV11-2	.	CASSPNIRTPKKFGIQYF	TGTGCCAGCAGCCCCAACATCCGGACCCCAAAGAAGTTTGGCATTCAGTACTTC
TRBJ2-3	few	TRBV10-3	.	CAISEGAAFGDTQYF	TGTGCCATCAGTGAGGGGGCTGCATTCGGAGATACGCAGTATTTT
TRBJ1-1	few	TRBV20-1	.	CSASSAMNTEAFF	TGCAGTGCTAGTTCGGCAATGAACACTGAAGCTTTCTTT
TRBJ1-2	.	TRBV4-1	.	CASSQEGRDSGYTF	TGCGCCAGCAGCCAAGAAGGCAGGGACTCTGGCTACACCTTC
TRBJ2-3	.	TRBV12-3/TRBV12-4	.	CASSSGQGGFTDTQYF	TGTGCCAGCAGCTCCGGACAGGGAGGGTTCACAGATACGCAGTATTTT
TRBJ2-4	few	TRBV2	TRBD1	CASRLGQVIQYF	TGTGCCAGCAGATTGGGACAGGTCATTCAGTACTTC
TRBJ2-5	.	TRBV9	.	CASSKGWGGPQETQYF	TGTGCCAGCAGCAAGGGCTGGGGTGGACCCCAAGAGACCCAGTACTTC
TRBJ2-4	.	TRBV4-3	.	CASSQGANSKNIQYF	TGCGCCAGCAGCCAAGGGGCCAATTCCAAAAACATTCAGTACTTC
TRBJ2-7	.	TRBV10-3	.	CAISGGSGEQYF	TGTGCCATCAGTGGCGGGTCAGGCGAGCAGTACTTC
TRBJ2-6	.	TRBV6-5	.	CASSYDSPFSGANVLTF	TGTGCCAGCAGTTACGACAGTCCTTTCTCTGGGGCCAACGTCCTGACTTTC
TRBJ1-6	.	TRBV7-2	.	CASSLEFGGIGLHLHF	TGTGCCAGCAGCTTAGAGTTCGGAGGGATTGGGCTTCACCTCCACTTT
TRBJ1-2	.	TRBV20-1	.	CSARRTPDTDGYTF	TGCAGTGCTAGGAGGACCCCAGATACGGATGGCTACACCTTC
TRBJ1-2	.	TRBV29-1	.	CSVKALVGGSRGYGYTF	TGCAGCGTTAAAGCCCTGGTTGGCGGGTCCCGGGGGTATGGCTACACCTTC
TRBJ1-1	few	TRBV20-1	.	CSAPARGVNTEAFF	TGCAGTGCTCCCGCTAGGGGGGTAAATACTGAAGCTTTCTTT
TRBJ1-6	.	TRBV4-3	TRBD1	CASSYQGVLHF	TGCGCCAGCAGCTATCAGGGGGTACTCCACTTT
TRBJ2-1	.	TRBV7-9	TRBD1	CASSPRGQQPYNEQFF	TGTGCCAGCAGCCCGAGGGGGCAGCAACCGTACAATGAGCAGTTCTTC
TRBJ2-1	.	TRBV15	.	CATSPTSLGLNNEQFF	TGTGCCACCAGCCCGACTTCACTGGGGTTAAACAATGAGCAGTTCTTC
TRBJ2-3	.	TRBV7-2	.	CASSLQTGPDTRYF	TGTGCCAGCAGCTTACAGACCGGCCCAGATACGCGGTATTTT
TRBJ1-2	.	TRBV18	.	CASSPDTGYGYTF	TGTGCCAGCTCACCCGACACAGGATATGGCTACACCTTC
TRBJ1-1	once	TRBV7-2	.	CASSTKGGNTEAFF	TGTGCCAGCAGCACCAAGGGGGGGAACACTGAAGCTTTCTTT
TRBJ1-2	.	TRBV20-1	.	CSARDPAGHDSGGYTF	TGCAGTGCTAGAGATCCGGCAGGACACGACTCGGGTGGCTACACCTTC
TRBJ2-7	few	TRBV18	.	CASSPLRGNEQYF	TGTGCCAGCTCACCACTCCGTGGTAACGAGCAGTACTTC
TRBJ1-5	.	TRBV20-1	TRBD1	CSAREWDRGDSNQPQHF	TGCAGTGCTAGAGAGTGGGACAGGGGTGATAGCAATCAGCCCCAGCATTTT
TRBJ2-1	few	TRBV15	.	CATSRVSGNEQFF	TGTGCCACCAGCAGAGTCTCGGGGAATGAGCAGTTCTTC
TRBJ1-2	.	TRBV20-1	.	CSARREGMYGYTF	TGCAGTGCCCGCCGAGAGGGAATGTATGGCTACACCTTC
TRBJ1-2	.	TRBV5-4	.	CASSLGGRRLTF	TGTGCCAGCAGCTTAGGAGGTAGAAGGCTCACCTTC
TRBJ2-3	.	TRBV10-3	.	CAISAPSDTQYF	TGTGCCATCAGTGCCCCTTCGGATACGCAGTATTTT
TRBJ2-1	few	TRBV7-3	.	CASRLSGGQFHNEQFF	TGTGCCAGCAGACTATCCGGTGGACAATTCCACAATGAGCAGTTCTTC
TRBJ1-4	.	TRBV20-1	.	CSASSLRGEKLFF	TGCAGTGCTAGTAGTCTCAGAGGTGAAAAACTGTTTTTT
TRBJ1-2	few	TRBV18	.	CASSPTARGGYTF	TGTGCCAGCTCACCAACTGCCAGAGGAGGCTACACCTTC
TRBJ2-3	.	TRBV4-1	.	CASSQTSARLDTQYF	TGCGCCAGCAGCCAAACTTCTGCGAGACTCGATACGCAGTATTTT
TRBJ2-3	few	TRBV6-2/TRBV6-3	TRBD2	CASRDFSGASTDTQYF	TGTGCCAGCAGGGACTTTAGCGGGGCCAGCACAGATACGCAGTATTTT
TRBJ1-4	.	TRBV20-1	.	CSASNPGHRNEKLFF	TGCAGTGCTAGTAACCCGGGACATAGGAATGAAAAACTGTTTTTT